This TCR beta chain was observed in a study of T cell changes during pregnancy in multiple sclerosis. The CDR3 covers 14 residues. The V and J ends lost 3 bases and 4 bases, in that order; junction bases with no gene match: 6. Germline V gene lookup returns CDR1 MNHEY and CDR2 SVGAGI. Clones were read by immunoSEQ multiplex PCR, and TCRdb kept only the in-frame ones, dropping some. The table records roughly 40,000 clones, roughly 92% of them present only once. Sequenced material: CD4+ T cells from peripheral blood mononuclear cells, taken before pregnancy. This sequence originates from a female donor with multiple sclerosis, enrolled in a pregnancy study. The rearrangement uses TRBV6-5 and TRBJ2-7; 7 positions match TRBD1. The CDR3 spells CASSYGTADYEQYF. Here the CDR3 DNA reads TGTGCCAGCAGTTATGGGACAGCTGATTACGAGCAGTACTTC.